The 9 T cell receptor beta chains below come from one sample, sequenced in a study of OX40 agonist ivuxolimab in advanced cancers. Using immunoSEQ multiplex PCR, the repertoire was profiled, and TCRdb retains in-frame clones only, with some absent. Of about 79,000 clones in the sample, more than 85% were seen once. The sequenced sample was CD4+ or CD8+ T cells sorted from blood, obtained in a trial of the OX40 agonist ivuxolimab. The receptors stem from an adult with an advanced solid tumor such as melanoma, head and neck, liver or kidney cancer.

The count of this clone is one. This sequence joins TRBV10-3 and TRBJ2-3; 9 bases fit TRBD2. The J segment lost 5 bases and the V segment lost 5 bases, leaving 8 bases of the junction unmatched. The germline gives CDR1 ENHRY, CDR2 SYGVKD. The CDR3 extends over 15 amino acids. CDR3 amino acids: CAISLAGWREDTQYF. The CDR3 nucleotides are TGTGCCATCAGTCTAGCGGGATGGAGGGAAGATACGCAGTATTTT.

The chain is built from TRBV2 and TRBJ2-7, with D possibly being TRBD1 or TRBD2 (7 bases each). This CDR3 region has 13 residues. Trimming pared 5 bases from V and 4 bases from J, leaving 12 bases between. Germline V CDR1 and CDR2: SNHLY, FYNNEI. For the CDR3, the DNA is TGTGCCAGCAGTTCAGGGGGGGCATACGAGCAGTACTTC. Residues: CASSSGGAYEQYF.

The V gene is TRBV19, the J gene TRBJ2-5; TRBD1 matches at 7 bases. V lost 5 bases and J lost 4; bases outside the gene matches: 10. There are 15 residues in the CDR3. From germline, CDR1 is LNHDA and CDR2 SQIVND (reference sequence). This CDR3 reads CASSVSPTGRETQYF. DNA for the CDR3: TGTGCCAGTAGTGTATCACCGACAGGGAGAGAGACCCAGTACTTC.

This clone was picked up one time. V is TRBV5-6 and J is TRBJ2-5; TRBD2 aligns across 14 bases. CDR3 size: 16 residues. V lost 4 bases and J lost 5; bases outside the gene matches: 7. The germline gives CDR1 SGHDT, CDR2 YYEEEE. CDR3 amino acids: CASSPGLAGVGETQYF. DNA of the CDR3: TGTGCCAGCAGCCCGGGACTAGCGGGAGTGGGGGAGACCCAGTACTTC.

The chain employs TRBV19 and TRBJ1-5; D is uncertain. CDR1 and CDR2 from the germline V gene are LNHDA and SQIVND (reference sequence). Trimming took off 4 bases at V and 15 bases at J, with 16 bases between the two ends. The CDR3 extends over 12 amino acids. CDR3 sequence reads: CASSTRGREPHF. The CDR3 DNA is TGTGCCAGTAGTACTCGAGGCCGAGAACCGCATTTT.

The chain is built from TRBV28 and TRBJ2-7; perhaps TRBD1 as D (6 bases). This CDR3 contains 13 residues. The germline V gene has CDR1 MDHEN and CDR2 SYDVKM. The V gene lost 7 bases and the J gene lost 5 bases, with 15 bases spanning the gap. The CDR3 reads CASIPQGIHEQYF. The DNA for the CDR3 is TGTGCCAGCATCCCCCAGGGGATCCACGAGCAGTACTTC.

J is TRBJ1-4 and V is TRBV6-1, with 11 bases aligning to TRBD1. This CDR3 spans 15 amino acids. V trimming: 2 bases; J trimming: 8 bases; junction bases outside the gene matches: 4. Germline loops: CDR1 MNHNS, CDR2 SASEGT. The CDR3 DNA reads TGTGCCAGCAGTGAACAGGGACAGGGGGAGGAAAAACTGTTTTTT. This codes for CASSEQGQGEEKLFF.

The gene calls are TRBV29-1 and TRBJ2-2; 9 bases agree with TRBD1. V lost 7 bases to trimming and J lost 7 bases; unmatched junction nucleotides: 4. This CDR3 is built from 12 residues. Germline CDR1 reads SQVTM; CDR2 reads ANQGSEA. The CDR3 region is CSGGTGIGELFF. The CDR3 DNA reads as TGCAGCGGCGGGACAGGGATCGGGGAGCTGTTTTTT.

The V and J genes are TRBV18 and TRBJ2-2; D not certain. V was clipped by 1 base and J by 6 bases, with 12 bases between them. The length of the CDR3 is 15 residues. CDR1 is KGHSH, CDR2 LQKENI, per germline. CDR3: CASSPLTVKAGELFF. The CDR3, as DNA: TGTGCCAGCTCACCACTAACGGTTAAGGCCGGGGAGCTGTTTTTT.